Each of the 28 T cell receptor beta chains below was sequenced from the same sample in a study of neoadjuvant anti-PD-1 for oral cavity cancer. Using immunoSEQ multiplex PCR, the repertoire was profiled, and TCRdb retains in-frame clones only, with some absent. The profile covers fewer than 70,000 clones, with 65% to 80% appearing a single time and just over 2.5% taken by the ten largest. Here the sequenced sample was PBMCs, taken before nivolumab (anti-PD-1) treatment. The receptors were gathered from a person aged 35-79 years with oral cavity squamous cell carcinoma.

Only one count was recorded for this clone. The chain has TRBV27 and TRBJ2-6; D perhaps matches TRBD1 (5 bases). V was cut by 2 bases and J by 0 bases, with 8 bases left in between. The CDR3 extends over 16 amino acids. Germline V lookup: CDR1 MNHEY, CDR2 SMNVEV (reference sequence). The DNA of the CDR3 is TGTGCCAGCAGTTTAGGGGCTTTCTCTGGGGCCAACGTCCTGACTTTC. The encoded protein is CASSLGAFSGANVLTF.

This chain uses TRBV10-1 with TRBJ2-5; 9 nucleotides line up with TRBD1. CDR1 and CDR2 from the germline V gene are WNHNN and SYGVQD (reference sequence). CDR3 length: 14 residues. J was trimmed by 2 bases and V by 4 bases; bases with no gene match: 2. CDR3 coding DNA: TGCGCCAGCAGTGGTGACAGGGGGCAAGAGACCCAGTACTTC. Translating it yields CASSGDRGQETQYF.

The J gene is TRBJ1-5, the V gene TRBV7-9; D is uncertain. The V and J ends lost 5 bases and 6 bases respectively, with 11 bases between them. Germline lookup yields CDR1 SEHNR and CDR2 FQNEAQ (reference sequence). The CDR3 extends over 13 amino acids. The CDR3 sequence is CASSLAPGQPQHF. The CDR3 nucleotides are TGTGCCAGCAGCCTGGCCCCGGGTCAGCCCCAGCATTTT.

The V and J genes are TRBV12-5 and TRBJ2-1; a possible D gene is TRBD2 (5 bases). Trimming stripped 6 bases from V and 0 bases from J, with 12 bases between. From germline, CDR1 is LGHNT and CDR2 FRNRAP. The CDR3 is 15 amino acids. CDR3 nucleotide sequence: TGTGCTAGTGGCAGGACTCAAAGCTCCTACAATGAGCAGTTCTTC. Its protein is CASGRTQSSYNEQFF.

This clone was observed once. The rearrangement joins TRBV27 to TRBJ2-2; the D gene could be TRBD1 or TRBD2 (5 bases each). The germline V and J ends were trimmed by 6 bases and 5 bases, with 13 bases remaining between them. The CDR3 is made up of 14 amino acids. The germline V gene encodes CDR1 MNHEY and CDR2 SMNVEV (reference sequence). In nucleotides, the CDR3 is TGTGCCAGCAGGACAGTCCGGGAAACCGGGGAGCTGTTTTTT. It codes for CASRTVRETGELFF.

V gene TRBV20-1 combines with J gene TRBJ2-3, with 7 bases that match TRBD2. This CDR3 comprises 11 residues. CDR1 is DFQATT, CDR2 SNEGSKA, per germline (reference sequence). The V segment lost 6 bases and the J segment 5 bases; nucleotides outside the gene matches: 2. CDR3 protein: CSAAGVDTQYF. The CDR3 DNA is TGCAGTGCCGCGGGAGTAGATACGCAGTATTTT.

This sequence joins TRBV5-5 and TRBJ2-1; D perhaps matches TRBD1 (6 bases). CDR1 SGHKS and CDR2 YYEKEE come from the germline V gene (reference sequence). This CDR3 contains 15 residues. Trimming removed 6 bases at V and 5 bases at J, with 18 bases between. The CDR3, as DNA: TGTGCCAGCACTTACACAGGGCAACTCCACAATGAGCAGTTCTTC. Translated: CASTYTGQLHNEQFF.

The chain carries TRBV6-1 and TRBJ2-2, with 10 bases identical to TRBD1. The length of the CDR3 is 14 residues. Germline V gene lookup returns CDR1 MNHNS and CDR2 SASEGT. After removal of 6 bases from V and 6 bases from J, the junction contained 4 bases not matched to a gene. In DNA, the CDR3 is TGTGCCAGCAGCTTTGGGACAGGGGCCGGGGAGCTGTTTTTT. It codes for CASSFGTGAGELFF.

This chain uses TRBV19 with TRBJ1-2; D not resolved. V lost 5 bases and J 0 bases, leaving 10 bases between the germline ends. CDR3 length: 14 amino acids. Germline V CDR1 and CDR2: LNHDA, SQIVND (reference sequence). CDR3 in DNA: TGTGCCAGTAGTCCTGACTGGACTAACTATGGCTACACCTTC. As protein: CASSPDWTNYGYTF.

The CDR3 here is CSVEEWTAQETQYF. The DNA for the CDR3 is TGCAGCGTTGAGGAGTGGACTGCTCAAGAGACCCAGTACTTC. The chain joins TRBV29-1 to TRBJ2-5; maybe TRBD2 (5 bases). Per germline, CDR1 SQVTM and CDR2 ANQGSEA. The ends were cut back, 3 bases at V and 2 bases at J, with 13 bases in the middle. This CDR3 contains 14 residues.

The gene calls are TRBV9 and TRBJ1-2; 10 nucleotides align to TRBD1. CDR1 and CDR2 (germline): SGDLS, YYNGEE. The CDR3 is made up of 16 amino acids. Trimming at V came to 5 bases and at J to 1 base, leaving 8 bases not matched to a gene. The DNA of the CDR3 is TGTGCCAGCAGAGCCGGGACAGGGGCCTTTAACTATGGCTACACCTTC. Encoded protein: CASRAGTGAFNYGYTF.

This chain uses TRBV29-1 with TRBJ2-7; D is unclear. CDR3 size: 12 residues. Germline V gives CDR1 SQVTM, CDR2 ANQGSEA. V was trimmed by 6 bases and J by 2 bases, leaving 11 bases between them. The CDR3 DNA reads TGCAGCGTGACGGGCCCTACCTACGAGCAGTACTTC. Translating it yields CSVTGPTYEQYF.

The rearrangement links TRBV2 to TRBJ1-6; D not certain. The CDR3 extends over 12 amino acids. The germline CDR1 and CDR2 sequences are SNHLY and FYNNEI. Trimming cost V 6 bases and J 6 bases, with 6 bases left between them. The CDR3 is CASRQANSPLHF. The DNA for the CDR3 is TGTGCCAGCAGGCAAGCTAATTCACCCCTCCACTTT.

V gene TRBV5-1 combines with J gene TRBJ1-2; D is perhaps TRBD1 (5 bases). CDR1 SGHRS and CDR2 YFSETQ come from the germline V gene. V lost 3 bases and J lost 2, with 5 bases in between. This CDR3 contains 12 residues. Here the CDR3 reads CASSWGNYGYTF. CDR3 bases: TGCGCCAGCAGCTGGGGGAACTATGGCTACACCTTC. The full variable domain, completed using reference TRBV5-1 and TRBJ1-2, is KAGVTQTPRYLIKTRGQQVTLSCSPISGHRSVSWYQQTPGQGLQFLFEYFSETQRNKGNFPGRFSGRQFSNSRSEMNVSTLELGDSALYLCASSWGNYGYTFGSGTRLTVV.

The genes are TRBV27 and TRBJ2-1, with TRBD1 as a possible D gene (6 bases). The CDR3 length is 16 residues. Trimming stripped 5 bases from V and 0 bases from J, with 14 bases between. Germline lookup yields CDR1 MNHEY and CDR2 SMNVEV (reference sequence). The chain's CDR3 is CASSPRTAFSYNEQFF. The CDR3 DNA sequence: TGTGCCAGCAGTCCCCGGACAGCCTTCTCCTACAATGAGCAGTTCTTC.

V is TRBV6-1 and J is TRBJ2-7, with D tentatively TRBD2 (5 bases). Trimming stripped 8 bases from V and 6 bases from J, with 17 bases between. The germline CDR1 and CDR2 sequences are MNHNS and SASEGT. The CDR3 totals 13 residues. The CDR3 protein is CASRGSAAGEQYF. Written as DNA, the CDR3 is TGTGCCAGCCGGGGTAGTGCGGCCGGCGAGCAGTACTTC.

The V and J genes are TRBV5-4 and TRBJ1-1; D remains unclear. The CDR3 extends over 12 amino acids. Germline V gives CDR1 SGHNT, CDR2 YYREEE (reference sequence). V lost 7 bases, J lost 0 bases, and 7 bases lay in between. The CDR3 loop is CASEDVNTEAFF. The CDR3 DNA reads as TGTGCCAGCGAGGATGTGAACACTGAAGCTTTCTTT.

This chain links TRBV6-5 with TRBJ2-7; D ambiguous. Trimming pared 5 bases from V and 0 bases from J, leaving 11 bases between. CDR1 MNHEY and CDR2 SVGAGI come from the germline V gene. The CDR3 is made up of 14 amino acids. The CDR3 protein is CASSITPSSYEQYF. Here the CDR3 DNA reads TGTGCCAGCAGTATAACGCCAAGCTCCTACGAGCAGTACTTC.

V gene TRBV5-1 combines with J gene TRBJ1-1; D is undetermined. Trimming cost V 1 base and J 5 bases, with 6 bases left between them. The V gene's germline CDR1 is SGHRS and CDR2 YFSETQ. CDR3 size: 12 residues. CDR3 amino acids: CASSLSRTEAFF. CDR3 DNA sequence: TGCGCCAGCAGCTTGTCCAGGACTGAAGCTTTCTTT.

This chain uses TRBV27 with TRBJ2-5; D unclear. Germline V gene sequence: CDR1 MNHEY, CDR2 SMNVEV (reference sequence). The V and J ends lost 0 bases and 9 bases respectively, with 11 bases between them. CDR3 length: 13 amino acids. In DNA, the CDR3 is TGTGCCAGCAGTTTATCGGTATGGGGTCCCCAGTACTTC. Its protein product is CASSLSVWGPQYF.

The chain recombines TRBV6-5 with TRBJ1-6; 7 bases align to TRBD1. Trimming cost V 0 bases and J 11 bases; bases outside gene matches: 4. Germline V gives CDR1 MNHEY, CDR2 SVGAGI. The length of the CDR3 is 14 residues. The CDR3 sequence is CASSYSTGLAPLHF. The CDR3 DNA follows: TGTGCCAGCAGTTACTCGACAGGGTTGGCACCCCTCCACTTT.

The V gene is TRBV7-8, the J gene TRBJ1-5; no reliable D call. The germline V and J ends were trimmed by 2 bases and 7 bases, with 24 bases remaining between them. The germline V gene encodes CDR1 SGHVS and CDR2 FQNEAQ. There are 18 residues in the CDR3. As DNA, the CDR3 is TGTGCCAGCAGCTTACGGAGTGCAATGGCAGCTCAAGGGCAGCCCCAGCATTTT. The encoded protein is CASSLRSAMAAQGQPQHF.

This clone has more than one count but fewer than ten. The chain uses TRBV5-1 and TRBJ1-6; 11 nucleotides align to TRBD1. The CDR3 is made up of 17 amino acids. V lost 4 bases to trimming and J lost 6 bases; unmatched junction nucleotides: 9. Germline lookup yields CDR1 SGHRS and CDR2 YFSETQ. The CDR3 spells CASSIPTGTGGNSPLHF. The CDR3 nucleotides read TGCGCCAGCAGCATACCGACCGGGACAGGGGGTAATTCACCCCTCCACTTT.

The chain employs TRBV5-5 and TRBJ2-5; tentatively, D is TRBD2 (5 bases). Between the trimmed V and J ends, which lost 4 bases and 1 base, there was a span of 8 bases. The V gene's germline CDR1 is SGHKS and CDR2 YYEKEE (reference sequence). The CDR3 has 13 residues. In nucleotides, the CDR3 is TGTGCCAGCAGCCTGGGAGCCCAAGAGACCCAGTACTTC. This gives the protein CASSLGAQETQYF. Full variable domain (remainder filled in from reference TRBV5-5 and TRBJ2-5): DAGVTQSPTHLIKTRGQQVTLRCSPISGHKSVSWYQQVLGQGPQFIFQYYEKEERGRGNFPDRFSARQFPNYSSELNVNALLLGDSALYLCASSLGAQETQYFGPGTRLLVL.

This sequence joins TRBV18 and TRBJ2-6; D remains unclear. Germline V gene sequence: CDR1 KGHSH, CDR2 LQKENI. Between the trimmed V and J ends, which lost 2 bases and 4 bases, there was a span of 6 bases. CDR3 size: 14 residues. The CDR3 protein is CASSPDRGANVLTF. In DNA form, the CDR3 reads TGTGCCAGCTCACCAGACCGGGGGGCCAACGTCCTGACTTTC.

This clone was seen a single time. The rearrangement uses TRBV7-9 and TRBJ1-2; possible D gene TRBD1, 5 bases. The ends were cut back, 4 bases at V and 8 bases at J, with 23 bases in the middle. Germline loops: CDR1 SEHNR, CDR2 FQNEAQ (reference sequence). There are 16 residues in the CDR3. In DNA, the CDR3 is TGTGCCAGCAGCTCCCGGGACGGCTCGCGAACGAGGGGCTACACCTTC. It encodes CASSSRDGSRTRGYTF.

This chain joins TRBV12-5 and TRBJ2-2; the D gene could be TRBD1 or TRBD2 (7 bases each). CDR1 and CDR2 (germline): LGHNT, FRNRAP. Trimming shortened V by 0 bases and J by 3 bases, and 17 bases separated the two germline ends. This CDR3 spans 18 amino acids. CDR3 sequence reads: CASGLVLGRGLDTGELFF. CDR3 DNA: TGTGCTAGTGGTTTGGTACTAGGGAGGGGGCTAGACACCGGGGAGCTGTTTTTT.

The V gene is TRBV6-5, the J gene TRBJ2-5, with TRBD2 matching 9 bases. CDR3 size: 14 residues. Germline V gives CDR1 MNHEY, CDR2 SVGAGI. V gave up 0 bases and J gave up 7 bases; unmatched junction bases: 3. The CDR3 sequence: CASSYSKLAGTQYF. In DNA form, the CDR3 reads TGTGCCAGCAGTTACTCTAAACTAGCGGGGACCCAGTACTTC.